The present T cell receptor (beta chain) was sequenced within a study of T-cell reconstitution after alpha-beta-depleted transplantation in children. General study findings and limits: The authors attributed T-cell counts and diversity one year after transplant mostly to newly produced T cells. At around two months after transplant, the alpha-beta T cells were reportedly derived from several hundred expanded clones that came from non-depleted graft cells. Surviving recipient T cells and thymic progenitors produced the high day-60 TCRbeta diversity seen in some patients.

This clonotype was found many times. Its specificity is unknown. At one end the junction does not follow the germline gene, possibly because of a read error. Unique molecular identifiers were used in preparing the TCRbeta library. TCRdb reanalysed the PCR reads using MiXCR and keeps one entry per CDR3 protein. The table includes some 80,000 distinct CDR3 sequences, over 15% detected once. Germline-derived CDR1 and CDR2 are SGHTA and FQGNSA. This CDR3 is built from 14 residues. The receptor comes from a male patient under 10 years old who had a stem cell transplant for acute lymphoblastic leukemia, so the T cells may come from the graft donor. V usage is TRBV7-2 and J usage is TRBJ1-2; D is unclear. This specimen was PBMCs, mostly from graft donor cells, taken 360 days after TCRalphabeta/CD19-depleted stem cell transplant. The CDR3 protein is CASSLATRKSGYTF. Here the CDR3 DNA reads TGTGCCAGCAGCCTAGCGACTAGGAAAAGTGGCTACACCTTC.